These T cell receptor beta chains were read from a single sample in a study of CD8 T cells in ankylosing spondylitis. MiXCR, run by TCRdb on the 5' RACE reads, gives a single entry per CDR3 protein. The sample consists of hundreds of thousands of distinct CDR3 sequences, 25% to 30% of them appearing once. Sequencing used blood, either unsorted or a sorted T cell fraction (not recorded which). Receptor source: a male donor with ankylosing spondylitis. Both conserved end residues are part of each CDR3. A D gene is named only where the DNA matches it firmly. Size is stated for part of the rows, as once, few or many counts, or as a class when the clone is expanded.

V gene: TRBV6-1; D gene: NA; clone size: NA; J gene: TRBJ2-1; CDR3 protein: CASSRGIAYNEQFF; CDR3 DNA: TGTGCCAGCAGCCGCGGCATCGCCTACAATGAGCAGTTCTTC
V gene: TRBV20-1; D gene: NA; clone size: few; J gene: TRBJ1-1; CDR3 protein: CSARDLYPGVTEAFF; CDR3 DNA: TGCAGTGCTAGAGATCTTTACCCAGGGGTCACTGAAGCTTTCTTT
V gene: TRBV5-1; D gene: TRBD1; clone size: few; J gene: TRBJ1-2; CDR3 protein: CASSPVTGNYGYTF; CDR3 DNA: TGCGCCAGCAGCCCGGTGACAGGGAACTATGGCTACACCTTC
V gene: TRBV14; D gene: TRBD2; clone size: NA; J gene: TRBJ2-1; CDR3 protein: CASSSLALAGDGGEQFF; CDR3 DNA: TGTGCCAGCAGCTCCCTCGCCCTAGCGGGAGACGGGGGTGAGCAGTTCTTC
V gene: TRBV20-1; D gene: NA; clone size: NA; J gene: TRBJ1-3; CDR3 protein: CSARDGGRNTIYF; CDR3 DNA: TGCAGTGCTAGAGATGGGGGTAGAAACACCATATATTTT
V gene: TRBV20-1; D gene: NA; clone size: NA; J gene: TRBJ1-1; CDR3 protein: CSARGGSYTEAFF; CDR3 DNA: TGCAGTGCTAGAGGGGGCTCGTACACTGAAGCTTTCTTT
V gene: TRBV5-1; D gene: TRBD1; clone size: NA; J gene: TRBJ2-5; CDR3 protein: CASSRDRGVETQYF; CDR3 DNA: TGCGCCAGCAGCCGTGACAGGGGTGTGGAGACCCAGTACTTC
V gene: TRBV9; D gene: TRBD1; clone size: few; J gene: TRBJ1-4; CDR3 protein: CASSVGTGFEKLFF; CDR3 DNA: TGTGCCAGCAGCGTAGGGACAGGGTTTGAAAAACTGTTTTTT
V gene: TRBV2; D gene: NA; clone size: many; J gene: TRBJ1-5; CDR3 protein: CASRTEGNQPQHF; CDR3 DNA: TGTGCCAGCCGGACAGAGGGCAATCAGCCCCAGCATTTT
V gene: TRBV25-1; D gene: NA; clone size: NA; J gene: TRBJ1-6; CDR3 protein: CASSEGDGSLHF; CDR3 DNA: TGTGCCAGCAGTGAAGGGGATGGGTCCCTCCACTTT
V gene: TRBV10-3; D gene: TRBD1; clone size: NA; J gene: TRBJ2-7; CDR3 protein: CAIRDTRDSSYEQYF; CDR3 DNA: TGTGCCATCAGAGACACTAGGGACAGCTCCTACGAGCAGTACTTC